This TCR beta chain appears in the sequencing data of a study of CXCR3-negative and CXCR3-positive naive CD8 T cells. All CD8+ T cell subsets were sorted in triplicate at 330,000 or so cells each. UMI labels and 5' RACE were used to prepare the TRB cDNA libraries. TCRdb re-called the 5' RACE reads; one entry per CDR3 protein, DNA not given. The sample shows about 50,000 distinct CDR3 sequences, and about 0.43% sits with its ten largest clones. Worth noting for this clonotype: The antigen is unknown.

Study-wide results and limits: Comparably high diversity marked both naive subsets, whereas memory CD8+ cells had much lower diversity. In cryopreserved cells, CXCR3 expression partially decreased, and fresh PBMCs were used in most assays.

The CDR3 has 14 residues. Germline CDR1 MNHEY, CDR2 SMNVEV (reference sequence). The sequencing sample was made of naive CXCR3- CD8+ T cells from blood. Sample subset: CD45RO-CCR7+CD27+CD95- naive CD8+ T cells lacking CXCR3 (TNR3-). The source of this sequence is a human donor in good health. Some clones in this sample may be carry-over from other donors' samples. The chain recombines TRBV27 with TRBJ2-7; TCRdb calls TRBD1, which cannot be checked without DNA. This chain's CDR3 is CASSHGTESYEQYF.